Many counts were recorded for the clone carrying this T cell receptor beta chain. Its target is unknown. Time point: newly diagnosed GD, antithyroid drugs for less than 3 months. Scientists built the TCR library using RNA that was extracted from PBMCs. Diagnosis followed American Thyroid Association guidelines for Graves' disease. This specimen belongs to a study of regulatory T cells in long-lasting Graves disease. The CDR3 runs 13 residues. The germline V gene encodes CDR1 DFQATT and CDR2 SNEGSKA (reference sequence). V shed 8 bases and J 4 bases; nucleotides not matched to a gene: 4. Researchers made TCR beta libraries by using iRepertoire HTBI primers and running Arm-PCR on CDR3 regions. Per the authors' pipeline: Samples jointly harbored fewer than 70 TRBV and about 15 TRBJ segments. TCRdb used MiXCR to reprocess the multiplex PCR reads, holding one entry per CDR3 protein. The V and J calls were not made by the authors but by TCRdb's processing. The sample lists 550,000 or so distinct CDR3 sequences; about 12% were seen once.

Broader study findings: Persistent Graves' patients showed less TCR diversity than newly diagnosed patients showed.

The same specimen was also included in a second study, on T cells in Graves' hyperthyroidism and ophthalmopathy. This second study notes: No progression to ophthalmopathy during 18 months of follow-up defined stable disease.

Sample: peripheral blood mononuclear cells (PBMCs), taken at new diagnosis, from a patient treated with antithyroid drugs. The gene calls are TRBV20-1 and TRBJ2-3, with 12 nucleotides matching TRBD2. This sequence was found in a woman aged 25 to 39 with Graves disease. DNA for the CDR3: TGCAGTTCCAGACTAGCGGGAGCAGATACGCAGTATTTT. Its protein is CSSRLAGADTQYF.